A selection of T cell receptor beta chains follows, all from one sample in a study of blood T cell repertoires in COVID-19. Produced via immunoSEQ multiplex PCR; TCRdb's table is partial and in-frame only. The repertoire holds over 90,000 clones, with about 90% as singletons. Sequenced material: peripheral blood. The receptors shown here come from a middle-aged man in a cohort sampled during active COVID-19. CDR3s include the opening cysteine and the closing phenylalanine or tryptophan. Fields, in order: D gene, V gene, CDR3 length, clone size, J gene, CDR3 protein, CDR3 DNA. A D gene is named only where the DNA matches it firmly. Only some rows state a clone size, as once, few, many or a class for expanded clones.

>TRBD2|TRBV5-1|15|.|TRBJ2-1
CASSSGLAADNEQFF
TGCGCCAGCAGCTCGGGACTAGCGGCCGACAATGAGCAGTTCTTC
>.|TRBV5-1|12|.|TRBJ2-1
CASSLVQNEQFF
TGCGCCAGCAGCTTGGTCCAGAATGAGCAGTTCTTC
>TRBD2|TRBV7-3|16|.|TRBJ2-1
CASSAIAGERSNEQFF
TGTGCCAGCAGCGCGATAGCGGGGGAGAGGAGCAATGAGCAGTTCTTC
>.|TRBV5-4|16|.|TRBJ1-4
CASSFRAPTSGEKLFF
TGTGCCAGCAGCTTTAGAGCACCCACCTCAGGGGAAAAACTGTTTTTT
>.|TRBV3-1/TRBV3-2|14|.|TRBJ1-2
CASSQAGLVYGYTF
TGTGCCAGCAGCCAAGCGGGGTTAGTCTATGGCTACACCTTC
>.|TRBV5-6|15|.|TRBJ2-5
CASSGARAFQETQYF
TGTGCCAGCAGCGGGGCCCGGGCCTTCCAAGAGACCCAGTACTTC
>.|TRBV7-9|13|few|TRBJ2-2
CASSAANTGELFF
TGTGCCAGCAGCGCGGCGAACACCGGGGAGCTGTTTTTT
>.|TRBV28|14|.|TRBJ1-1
CASSVPRGNTEAFF
TGTGCCAGCAGTGTCCCTAGGGGTAACACTGAAGCTTTCTTT
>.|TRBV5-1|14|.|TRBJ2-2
CATSVQTNTGELFF
TGCGCCACCTCAGTACAGACGAACACCGGGGAGCTGTTTTTT
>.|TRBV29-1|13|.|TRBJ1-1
CSGTGSANTEAFF
TGCAGCGGTACAGGGTCGGCGAACACTGAAGCTTTCTTT
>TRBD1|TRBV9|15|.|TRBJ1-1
CASSGLQGADTEAFF
TGTGCCAGCAGCGGTCTACAGGGGGCCGACACTGAAGCTTTCTTT
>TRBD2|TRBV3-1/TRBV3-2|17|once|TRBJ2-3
CASSRTLTGGSTDTQYF
TGTGCCAGCAGCCGCACCCTGACGGGGGGGAGCACAGATACGCAGTATTTT
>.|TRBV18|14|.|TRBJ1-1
CASSPGEAGAEAFF
TGTGCCAGCTCACCGGGGGAGGCAGGCGCTGAAGCTTTCTTT
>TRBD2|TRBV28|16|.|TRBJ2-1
CASSSPGLAGLYEQFF
TGTGCCAGCAGTTCCCCGGGACTAGCGGGGTTATATGAGCAGTTCTTC
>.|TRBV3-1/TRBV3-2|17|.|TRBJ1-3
CASSPDLRVRAGNTIYF
TGTGCCAGCAGTCCCGACCTCAGGGTTCGGGCTGGAAACACCATATATTTT
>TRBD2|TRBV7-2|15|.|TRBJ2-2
CASRSSGGGPGELFF
TGTGCCAGCAGGAGTAGCGGGGGGGGCCCCGGGGAGCTGTTTTTT
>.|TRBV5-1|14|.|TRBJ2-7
CASSRDGGSYEQYF
TGCGCCAGCAGCAGAGATGGGGGCAGCTACGAGCAGTACTTC
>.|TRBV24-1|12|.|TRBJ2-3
CATSDFADTQYF
TGTGCCACCAGTGATTTCGCAGATACGCAGTATTTT
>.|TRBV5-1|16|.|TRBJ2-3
CASSYRLAKGADTQYF
TGCGCCAGCAGCTATCGACTAGCAAAGGGGGCAGATACGCAGTATTTT
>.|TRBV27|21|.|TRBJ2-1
CASSLFGSGPTPRSSYNEQFF
TGTGCCAGCAGTTTATTTGGGTCTGGCCCGACACCCAGAAGCTCCTACAATGAGCAGTTCTTC
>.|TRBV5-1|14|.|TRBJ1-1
CASSLAGPNTEAFF
TGCGCCAGCAGCTTGGCAGGGCCGAACACTGAAGCTTTCTTT
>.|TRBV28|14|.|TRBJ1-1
CASSLITRNTEAFF
TGTGCCAGCAGTTTAATAACGCGAAACACTGAAGCTTTCTTT
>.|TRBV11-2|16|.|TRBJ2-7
CASSLSFGKTSGEQYF
TGTGCCAGCAGCTTAAGTTTCGGGAAAACTTCGGGGGAGCAGTACTTC
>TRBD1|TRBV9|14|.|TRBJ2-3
CASSLGQGPDTQYF
TGTGCCAGCAGCTTGGGACAGGGCCCAGATACGCAGTATTTT
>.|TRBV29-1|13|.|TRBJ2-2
CSVNPGNTGELFF
TGCAGCGTTAACCCAGGGAATACCGGGGAGCTGTTTTTT
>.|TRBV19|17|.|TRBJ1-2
CATQNTGRRGGGYGYTF
TGTGCCACCCAAAACACAGGCCGCCGCGGGGGTGGGTATGGCTACACCTTC
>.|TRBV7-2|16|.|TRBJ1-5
CASSLVSGNRAQPQHF
TGTGCCAGCAGCTTAGTCTCAGGGAATCGGGCTCAGCCCCAGCATTTT
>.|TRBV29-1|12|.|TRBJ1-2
CSVEAGSYGYTF
TGCAGCGTTGAAGCGGGATCCTATGGCTACACCTTC
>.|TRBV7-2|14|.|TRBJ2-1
CASSFWGSYNEQFF
TGTGCCAGCAGCTTTTGGGGCAGTTACAATGAGCAGTTCTTC
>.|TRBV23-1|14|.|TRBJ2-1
CASSRGGSYNEQFF
TGCGCCAGCAGCCGAGGGGGCTCCTACAATGAGCAGTTCTTC
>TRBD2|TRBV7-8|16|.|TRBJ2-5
CASSNRTSGGVGTQYF
TGTGCCAGCAGCAACAGGACTAGCGGGGGGGTCGGGACCCAGTACTTC
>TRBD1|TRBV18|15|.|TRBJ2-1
CASSRDRGLSNEQFF
TGTGCCAGCTCACGCGACAGGGGGCTAAGCAATGAGCAGTTCTTC
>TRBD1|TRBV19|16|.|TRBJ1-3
CASSIVGQGARNTIYF
TGTGCCAGTAGTATAGTGGGGCAGGGGGCCCGAAACACCATATATTTT
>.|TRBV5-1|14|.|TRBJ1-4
CASSSGTSNEKLFF
TGCGCCAGCAGCTCCGGGACATCGAATGAAAAACTGTTTTTT
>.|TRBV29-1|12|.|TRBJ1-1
CSVARGNTEAFF
TGCAGCGTTGCTAGGGGAAACACTGAAGCTTTCTTT
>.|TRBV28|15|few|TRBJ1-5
CASSSPEGLEQPQHF
TGTGCCAGCAGTTCTCCAGAGGGTCTCGAACAGCCCCAGCATTTT
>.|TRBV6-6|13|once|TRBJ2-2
CASSSSNTGELFF
TGTGCCAGCAGTTCCAGTAACACCGGGGAGCTGTTTTTT
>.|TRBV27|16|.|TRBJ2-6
CASSWGSLSGANVLTF
TGTGCCAGCAGTTGGGGCTCTCTCTCTGGGGCCAACGTCCTGACTTTC
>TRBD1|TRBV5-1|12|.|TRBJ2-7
CASSADRAEQYF
TGCGCCAGCAGCGCGGACAGGGCCGAGCAGTACTTC
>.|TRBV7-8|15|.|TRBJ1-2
CASSFDRTINYGYTF
TGTGCCAGCAGCTTCGACAGGACGATTAACTATGGCTACACCTTC
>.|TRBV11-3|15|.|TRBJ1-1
CASSRGGSRNTEAFF
TGTGCCAGCAGCCGAGGGGGATCAAGGAACACTGAAGCTTTCTTT
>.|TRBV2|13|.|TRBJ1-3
CASGGQLGNTIYF
TGTGCCAGCGGCGGGCAGCTTGGAAACACCATATATTTT
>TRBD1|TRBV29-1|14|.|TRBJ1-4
CSVGGTGSREKLFF
TGCAGCGTTGGGGGGACAGGGAGTAGAGAAAAACTGTTTTTT
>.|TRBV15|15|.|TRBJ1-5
CATSRDLGSNQPQHF
TGTGCCACCAGCAGAGATCTCGGGTCAAATCAGCCCCAGCATTTT
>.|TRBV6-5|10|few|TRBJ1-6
CATHVSTLHF
TGTGCCACACACGTTTCGACCCTCCACTTT
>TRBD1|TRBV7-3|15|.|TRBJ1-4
CASSPDGTDNEKLFF
TGTGCCAGCAGCCCCGATGGGACAGATAATGAAAAACTGTTTTTT
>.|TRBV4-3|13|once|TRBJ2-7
CASSQAAGYEQYF
TGCGCCAGCAGCCAAGCCGCCGGCTACGAGCAGTACTTC